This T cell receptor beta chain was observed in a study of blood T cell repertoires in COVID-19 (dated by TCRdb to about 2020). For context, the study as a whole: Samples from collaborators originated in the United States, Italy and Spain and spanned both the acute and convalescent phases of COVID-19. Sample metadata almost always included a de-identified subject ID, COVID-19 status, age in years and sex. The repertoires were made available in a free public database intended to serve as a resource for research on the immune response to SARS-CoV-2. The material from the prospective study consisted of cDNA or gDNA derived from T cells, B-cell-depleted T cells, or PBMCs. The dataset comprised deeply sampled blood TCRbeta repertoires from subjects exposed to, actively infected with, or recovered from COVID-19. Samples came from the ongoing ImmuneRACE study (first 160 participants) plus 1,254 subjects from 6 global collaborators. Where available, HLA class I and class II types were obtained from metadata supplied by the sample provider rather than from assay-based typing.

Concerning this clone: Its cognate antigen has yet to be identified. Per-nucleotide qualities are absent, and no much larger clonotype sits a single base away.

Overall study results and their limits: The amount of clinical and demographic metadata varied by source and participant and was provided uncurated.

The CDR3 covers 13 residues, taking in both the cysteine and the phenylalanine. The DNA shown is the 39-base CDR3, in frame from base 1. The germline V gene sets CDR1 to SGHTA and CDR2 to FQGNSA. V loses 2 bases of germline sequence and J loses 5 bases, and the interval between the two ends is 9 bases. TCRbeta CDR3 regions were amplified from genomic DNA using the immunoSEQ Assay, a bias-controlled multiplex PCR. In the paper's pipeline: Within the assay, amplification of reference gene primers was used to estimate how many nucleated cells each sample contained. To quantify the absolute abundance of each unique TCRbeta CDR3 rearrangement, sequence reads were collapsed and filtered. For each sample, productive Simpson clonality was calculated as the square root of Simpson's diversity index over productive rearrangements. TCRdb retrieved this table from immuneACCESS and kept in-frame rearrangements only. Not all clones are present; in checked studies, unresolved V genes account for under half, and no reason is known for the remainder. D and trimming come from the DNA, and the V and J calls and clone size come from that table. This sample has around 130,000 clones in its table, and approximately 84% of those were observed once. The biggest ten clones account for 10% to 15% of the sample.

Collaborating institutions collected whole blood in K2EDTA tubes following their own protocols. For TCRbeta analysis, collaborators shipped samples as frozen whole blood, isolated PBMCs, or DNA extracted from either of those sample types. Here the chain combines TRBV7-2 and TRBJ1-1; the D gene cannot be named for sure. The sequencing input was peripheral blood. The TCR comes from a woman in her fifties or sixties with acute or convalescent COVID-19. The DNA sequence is TGTGCCAGCAGCTTAACCCCCCGGACTGAAGCTTTCTTT. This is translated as CASSLTPRTEAFF.